The clone carrying this T cell receptor (beta chain) was counted a few times. Its antigen remains unknown. They built TCR cDNA with 5'RACE template switching, a step that put in a universal primer site and UMIs. TCRdb recomputed calls from the 5' RACE reads with MiXCR, one row per CDR3 protein. In the table there are about 630,000 distinct CDR3 sequences, 9% to 15% of which are singletons. These data originate in a study of T cells after yellow fever vaccination. The overall study: Each low-cell-number fraction was prepared by means of SMART-Seq v4 Ultra Low Input.

Study-wide findings and caveats: Weaker, the secondary response peaked sooner, at day 5 versus 15. Re-detected after boosting: most primary clones, 96% of CD4 and roughly 88% of CD8.

This clonotype originated in a man aged 30 to 45 who received the YFV17D yellow fever vaccine. The material sequenced was PBMCs, taken on the day of the yellow fever booster vaccination.

CDR3 DNA sequence: TGTGCCACCTCGGGACTAGCGAACGAGCAGTACTTC. It encodes CATSGLANEQYF. This chain connects TRBV6-6 to TRBJ2-7; 10 bases map to TRBD2. CDR1 MNHNY and CDR2 SVGAGI come from the germline V gene (reference sequence). CDR3 length: 12 residues. The V gene end was trimmed by 10 bases and the J gene end by 5 bases; junction bases not matched to a gene: 5.